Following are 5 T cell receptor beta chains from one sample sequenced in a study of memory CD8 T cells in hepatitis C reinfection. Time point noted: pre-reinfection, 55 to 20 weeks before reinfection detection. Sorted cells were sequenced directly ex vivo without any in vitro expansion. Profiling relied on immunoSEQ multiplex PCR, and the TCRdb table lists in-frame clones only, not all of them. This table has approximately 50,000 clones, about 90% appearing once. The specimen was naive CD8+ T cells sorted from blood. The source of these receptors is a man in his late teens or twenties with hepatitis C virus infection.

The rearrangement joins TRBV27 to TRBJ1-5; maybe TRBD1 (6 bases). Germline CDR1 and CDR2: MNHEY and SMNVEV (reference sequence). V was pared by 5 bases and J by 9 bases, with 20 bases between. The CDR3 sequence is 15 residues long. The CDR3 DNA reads TGTGCCAGCAGTGCCTACCCCGGACAGTTTTGGCCCCAGCATTTT. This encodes CASSAYPGQFWPQHF.

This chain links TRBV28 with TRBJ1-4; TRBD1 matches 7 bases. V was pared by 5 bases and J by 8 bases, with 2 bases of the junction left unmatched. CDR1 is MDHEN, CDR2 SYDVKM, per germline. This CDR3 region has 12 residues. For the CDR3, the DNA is TGTGCCAGCAGTAAGGACAGGGAAAAACTGTTTTTT. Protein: CASSKDREKLFF. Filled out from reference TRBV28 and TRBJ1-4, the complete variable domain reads DVKVTQSSRYLVKRTGEKVFLECVQDMDHENMFWYRQDPGLGLRLIYFSYDVKMKEKGDIPEGYSVSREKKERFSLILESASTNQTSMYLCASSKDREKLFFGSGTQLSVL.

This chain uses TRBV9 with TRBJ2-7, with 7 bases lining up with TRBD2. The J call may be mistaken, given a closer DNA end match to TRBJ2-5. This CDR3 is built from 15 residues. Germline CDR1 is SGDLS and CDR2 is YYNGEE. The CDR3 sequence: CASSVGSGRQETQYF. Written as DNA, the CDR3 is TGTGCCAGCAGCGTAGGTAGCGGGCGGCAAGAGACCCAGTACTTC.

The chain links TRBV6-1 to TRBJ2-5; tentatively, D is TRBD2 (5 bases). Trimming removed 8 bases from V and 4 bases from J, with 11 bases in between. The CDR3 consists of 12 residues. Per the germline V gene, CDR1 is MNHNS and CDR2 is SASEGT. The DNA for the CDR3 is TGTGCCAGCCTAGGGAGACGAGAGACCCAGTACTTC. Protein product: CASLGRRETQYF.

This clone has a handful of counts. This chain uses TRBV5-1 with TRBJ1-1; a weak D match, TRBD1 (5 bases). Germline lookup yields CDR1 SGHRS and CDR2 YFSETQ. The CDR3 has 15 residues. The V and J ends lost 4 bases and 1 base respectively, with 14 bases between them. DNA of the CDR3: TGCGCCAGCAGCCCCTGGGGAGGGACGAACACTGAAGCTTTCTTT. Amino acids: CASSPWGGTNTEAFF.